The 18 T cell receptor beta chains below were found in one sample sequenced in a study of CD8+CD57+ T cells in acquired aplastic anemia listed by TCRdb under 2018. TCRdb records Illumina HiSeq 2000 as the sequencer. TCR beta VDJ combination and CDR3 sequence profiling used genomic DNA as the template. Through fastp at Q25 and MiXCR, TCRdb rebuilt clones from the public reads, retaining in-frame beta chains. CDR3 protein sequences are deduplicated, and each keeps its most common genes and DNA. The sample table holds some 180,000 distinct CDR3 sequences, of which just over 45% were seen once. The ten largest clones take up 2.9% of the sample. Input material: sorted CD4+, CD8+, or CD8+CD57+ T cells (not recorded which) from PBMCs. The receptors come from a human donor in good health.

Turning to this clonotype: Mismatch with germline at one junction end may stem from a read error. The CDR3 DNA reads TGTGCCATCAGTTACCGCGAGACTAACGAGCGGTTCTTC. Translating it yields CAISYRETNERFF. The gene calls are TRBV10-3 and TRBJ2-1; D might be TRBD2 (5 bases). CDR1 ENHRY and CDR2 SYGVKD come from the germline V gene. The CDR3 consists of 13 residues.

This clonotype appeared many times. The rearrangement uses TRBV20-1 and TRBJ1-2; 7 nucleotides agree with TRBD1. The V segment lost 3 bases and the J segment 3 bases; nucleotides outside the gene matches: 13. Germline V CDR1 and CDR2: DFQATT, SNEGSKA (reference sequence). The CDR3 sequence is 16 residues long. DNA for the CDR3: TGCAGTGCTAGTATAGCCAACAGGGGTAGCGACTATGGCTACACCTTC. Its translation: CSASIANRGSDYGYTF.

This clonotype was seen a few times. The chain carries TRBV24-1 and TRBJ2-7; D is perhaps TRBD1 (7 bases). CDR3 length: 16 amino acids. Germline V gives CDR1 KGHDR, CDR2 SFDVKD. The V gene lost 2 bases and the J gene lost 6 bases, with 19 bases spanning the gap. The CDR3: CATSDSLGTQGGEQYF. Here the CDR3 DNA reads TGTGCCACCAGTGATTCTCTCGGGACGCAGGGGGGCGAGCAGTACTTC.

At least ten counts were recorded for this clonotype. The chain has TRBV9 and TRBJ2-1; D unresolved. V was cut by 0 bases and J by 5 bases, with 9 bases left in between. Germline CDR1 SGDLS, CDR2 YYNGEE. The CDR3 has 14 amino acids. The CDR3 loop is CASSVVAENNEQFF. For the CDR3, the DNA is TGTGCCAGCAGCGTAGTGGCTGAGAACAATGAGCAGTTCTTC.

The chain links TRBV24-1 to TRBJ2-3, with D possibly TRBD1 on 6 matching bases. Germline assignment: CDR1 KGHDR and CDR2 SFDVKD. The V end was cut by 9 bases, the J end by 2 bases, with 11 bases between. The CDR3 is made up of 13 amino acids. The CDR3 protein is CATRTDTTDTQYF. The CDR3 nucleotides read TGTGCCACCCGGACAGACACCACAGATACGCAGTATTTT.

V usage is TRBV12-3 or TRBV12-4 and J usage is TRBJ2-3; possible D gene TRBD1, 6 bases. The CDR3 sequence is 16 residues long. Trimming took off 2 bases at V and 0 bases at J, with 12 bases between the two ends. As DNA, the CDR3 is TGTGCCAGCAGTTTACAGGGGCTCCATAGCACAGATACGCAGTATTTT. Protein: CASSLQGLHSTDTQYF.

The chain recombines TRBV5-1 with TRBJ2-2; TRBD1 matches 9 bases. Per germline, CDR1 SGHRS and CDR2 YFSETQ. J lost 4 bases, V lost 6 bases, and 4 bases had no gene match. The CDR3 consists of 14 residues. For the CDR3, the DNA is TGCGCCAGCAAACCGACAGGGGGCACCGGGGAGCTGTTTTTT. As protein: CASKPTGGTGELFF.

This clonotype was observed a few times. The rearrangement links TRBV19 to TRBJ1-5; 10 bases align to TRBD1. There are 17 residues in the CDR3. V lost 7 bases and J lost 0; bases outside the gene matches: 9. CDR1 and CDR2 from the germline V gene are LNHDA and SQIVND (reference sequence). In DNA, the CDR3 is TGTGCCAGTACCATGACAGGGGGCAAATATAGCAATCAGCCCCAGCATTTT. This codes for CASTMTGGKYSNQPQHF.

V is TRBV15 and J is TRBJ2-3; D unclear. Germline V gene sequence: CDR1 LNHNV, CDR2 YYDKDF (reference sequence). The CDR3 runs to 13 residues. Trimming pared 4 bases from V and 5 bases from J, leaving 10 bases between. Written as DNA, the CDR3 is TGTGCCACCAGCACCTACACCAGAGATACGCAGTATTTT. Its translation: CATSTYTRDTQYF.

The chain employs TRBV7-2 and TRBJ2-7; no definite D call. The CDR3 contains 11 residues. Trimming shortened V by 4 bases and J by 3 bases, and 4 bases separated the two germline ends. CDR1 is SGHTA, CDR2 FQGNSA, per germline. The CDR3 region is CASSSIYEQYF. The CDR3, as DNA: TGTGCCAGCAGCTCCATCTACGAGCAGTACTTC.

This clonotype was detected only once. The chain uses TRBV24-1 and TRBJ1-2, with 7 bases that match TRBD1. CDR1 and CDR2 (germline): KGHDR, SFDVKD. This CDR3 is built from 13 residues. Trimming at V came to 7 bases and at J to 6 bases, leaving 7 bases not matched to a gene. CDR3 sequence (DNA): TGTGCCACCAGGGGCAGGGGGGCGCATGGCTACACCTTC. Translation: CATRGRGAHGYTF.

The V and J genes are TRBV7-9 and TRBJ2-3; no definite D call. V dropped 4 bases and J dropped 4 bases, with 9 bases sitting between them. The germline CDR1 and CDR2 sequences are SEHNR and FQNEAQ (reference sequence). The CDR3 runs to 13 residues. This chain's CDR3 is CASSSSLADTQYF. The CDR3 DNA reads as TGTGCCAGCAGCTCCTCTTTGGCAGATACGCAGTATTTT.

CDR3 in amino acids: CASSLGTSVSTDTQYF. DNA of the CDR3: TGTGCCAGCAGCTTAGGAACTAGCGTAAGCACAGATACGCAGTATTTT. The V gene is TRBV7-6, the J gene TRBJ2-3; 7 nucleotides align to TRBD2. Germline CDR1 is SGHVS and CDR2 is FNYEAQ. The CDR3 length is 16 residues. V dropped 1 base and J dropped 0; count of bases not matched to a gene: 4.

This sequence joins TRBV7-8 and TRBJ1-1; D gene ambiguous. The CDR3 length is 13 residues. V was trimmed by 5 bases and J by 6 bases, leaving 13 bases between them. The germline V gene has CDR1 SGHVS and CDR2 FQNEAQ. The CDR3 spells CASSDSLEAEAFF. DNA for the CDR3: TGTGCCAGCAGCGATTCTCTAGAAGCTGAAGCTTTCTTT.

This clonotype was seen just once. This sequence joins TRBV20-1 and TRBJ2-6, with D perhaps TRBD1 (5 bases). In germline, CDR1 is DFQATT, CDR2 SNEGSKA (reference sequence). This CDR3 region has 14 residues. Trimming stripped 5 bases from V and 1 base from J, with 9 bases between. CDR3 loop: CSAWTLSGANVLTF. The DNA for the CDR3 is TGCAGTGCTTGGACACTGTCTGGGGCCAACGTCCTGACTTTC.

The table lists this clonotype with many counts. The V call is TRBV5-1, the J call TRBJ2-5; TRBD2 is a possible D gene (6 bases). The germline gives CDR1 SGHRS, CDR2 YFSETQ. V was clipped by 0 bases and J by 9 bases, with 15 bases between them. This CDR3 is 14 amino acids long. This CDR3 is CASSLAQRGGAQYF. The CDR3 DNA sequence: TGCGCCAGCAGCTTGGCCCAACGTGGAGGGGCCCAGTACTTC.

This clonotype was observed many times. The rearrangement links TRBV19 to TRBJ2-1, with 8 nucleotides matching TRBD2. This CDR3 has 14 amino acids. CDR1 is LNHDA and CDR2 is SQIVND in the germline V gene (reference sequence). Trimming removed 8 bases from V and 6 bases from J; junction bases left unmatched: 9. CDR3 nucleotides: TGTGCCAGTGCCGGGACTAGGGGGTTCAATGAGCAGTTCTTC. Encoded protein: CASAGTRGFNEQFF.

This clonotype came up many times. The genes are TRBV15 and TRBJ1-4; D gene uncertain. CDR1 and CDR2 (germline): LNHNV, YYDKDF (reference sequence). Trimming took 3 bases from V and 0 from J, leaving 11 bases between them. The CDR3 totals 16 residues. CDR3 protein: CATSRGRAATNEKLFF. The DNA for the CDR3 is TGTGCCACCAGCAGGGGCAGAGCTGCAACTAATGAAAAACTGTTTTTT.